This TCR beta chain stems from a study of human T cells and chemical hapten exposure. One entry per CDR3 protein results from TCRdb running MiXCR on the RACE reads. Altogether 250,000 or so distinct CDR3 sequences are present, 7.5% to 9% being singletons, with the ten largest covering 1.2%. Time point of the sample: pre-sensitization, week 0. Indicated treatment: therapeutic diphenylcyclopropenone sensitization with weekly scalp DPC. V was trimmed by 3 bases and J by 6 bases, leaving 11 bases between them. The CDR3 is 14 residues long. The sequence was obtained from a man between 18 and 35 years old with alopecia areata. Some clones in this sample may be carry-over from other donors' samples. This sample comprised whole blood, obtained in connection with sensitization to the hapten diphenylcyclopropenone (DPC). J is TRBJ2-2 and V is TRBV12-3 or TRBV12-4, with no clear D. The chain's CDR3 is CASSFLGLPGELFF. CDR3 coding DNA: TGTGCCAGCAGTTTTCTTGGGCTGCCCGGGGAGCTGTTTTTT.